This TCR beta chain was documented in a study of neurological immune-mediated disorders. Study-wide findings and caveats: None of the CDR3 amino acid sequences in expanded clones turned up in more than one subject, which points to private repertoires in all groups. The repertoires of 18 of 34 multiple sclerosis patients fell into one related-CDR3 cluster (a possible signature) under phylogenetic grouping.

CDR3 length equals 13 residues. Germline values: CDR1 MNHEY, CDR2 SMNVEV (reference sequence). Trimming pared 2 bases from V and 3 bases from J, leaving 5 bases between. A total of 2 million PBMCs stored at -80 degrees C provided the unsorted libraries. From the 5' RACE reads, TCRdb called clonotypes with MiXCR, one entry per CDR3 protein. The sample holds 42,000 or so distinct CDR3 sequences, about 2.5% seen once. This clonotype appeared many times. Its antigen is not identified. V gene TRBV27 combines with J gene TRBJ1-5; the D is unclear. This receptor was identified in a man aged 30 to 39 with multiple sclerosis. Sequencing was done on a sample of PBMCs. The DNA for the CDR3 is TGTGCCAGCAGTTTAACAGTCAATCAGCCCCAGCATTTT. Translating it yields CASSLTVNQPQHF.